The table lists the clone carrying this T cell receptor (beta chain) with a count of one. Its antigen is unidentified. These data come from a study of shared clonotypes between healthy human individuals. CD8 cells regarded as naive lacked CD45RO, were positively chosen for CCR7, and omitted terminally differentiated effector memory CD45RA+ cells. The V gene lost 5 bases and the J gene lost 2 bases, with 15 bases spanning the gap. Germline V gene lookup returns CDR1 MNHEY and CDR2 SMNVEV (reference sequence). This CDR3 region has 15 residues. Findings and caveats of the study: Only a few donors were included, so the genetic and exposure-history diversity represented was limited.

Data came from immunoSEQ multiplex PCR; TCRdb stores just in-frame clones and leaves some out. The sample records 2 million to 2.5 million clones, about 95% being singletons. Specimen: naive CD8+ T cells sorted from blood. The V and J genes are TRBV27 and TRBJ2-5; D possibly corresponds to TRBD2 (5 bases). This TCR derives from a man aged 18 to 29 in good health. The CDR3 nucleotides read TGTGCCAGCAGTACCCGGTGGGGAGAACAAGAGACCCAGTACTTC. Translated: CASSTRWGEQETQYF.